This T cell receptor (beta chain) was identified during a study of shared clonotypes between healthy human individuals. Whole-study results and caveats: Inspection by rarefaction showed sorted-subset sequencing to be incomplete despite large depth. The study found roughly 5.3% of naive CD4 clonotypes shared across several donors.

CD45RO-negative, CCR7-positively selected cells formed the naive CD8 fraction, excluding terminally differentiated effector memory CD45RA+ cells. Genomic DNA (from each subset) was split evenly across several immunoSEQ plates. Profiling relied on immunoSEQ multiplex PCR, and the TCRdb table lists in-frame clones only, not all of them. The sample shows around 2.1 million clones, roughly 91% of them seen only once. Germline assignment: CDR1 SGHTA and CDR2 FQGTGA. Trimming at V came to 2 bases and at J to 10 bases, leaving 10 bases not matched to a gene. The CDR3 contains 14 residues. Of note for this clone: Its target is not known.

Sequenced sample: naive CD8+ T cells from PBMCs. This receptor was identified in a man in his late teens or twenties in good health. Some clones in this sample may be carry-over from other donors' samples. The gene calls are TRBV7-3 and TRBJ1-1; 7 bases align to TRBD1. CDR3 in amino acids: CASSLSGGNDPAFF. In DNA form, the CDR3 reads TGTGCCAGCAGCTTATCAGGGGGGAATGATCCAGCTTTCTTT.